This T cell receptor (beta chain) was recovered during a study of T cells in localized non-small cell lung cancer. Study-level results: Only one tumor region went through sequencing, so heterogeneity may still be there.

Assay: immunoSEQ multiplex PCR; the TCRdb copy retains only in-frame clones and omits some. Seen here are 1,500 to 2,000 clones, 25% to 30% observed once, and the top ten hold around 16%. The J segment lost 3 bases and the V segment lost 4 bases, leaving 6 bases of the junction unmatched. CDR1 is LGHNA, CDR2 YNFKEQ, per germline. The CDR3 length is 15 residues. As concerns this clone: Its antigen is still unknown.

The chain has TRBV4-2 and TRBJ2-7; 10 nucleotides agree with TRBD2. The TCR originated in a woman between 35 and 75 years old with stage I lung adenocarcinoma. Sequenced here: lung tumor tissue, sampled before any cancer treatment. The CDR3: CASSPSGSLIYEQYF. The CDR3 bases are TGTGCCAGCAGCCCTAGCGGGAGCCTAATCTACGAGCAGTACTTC.